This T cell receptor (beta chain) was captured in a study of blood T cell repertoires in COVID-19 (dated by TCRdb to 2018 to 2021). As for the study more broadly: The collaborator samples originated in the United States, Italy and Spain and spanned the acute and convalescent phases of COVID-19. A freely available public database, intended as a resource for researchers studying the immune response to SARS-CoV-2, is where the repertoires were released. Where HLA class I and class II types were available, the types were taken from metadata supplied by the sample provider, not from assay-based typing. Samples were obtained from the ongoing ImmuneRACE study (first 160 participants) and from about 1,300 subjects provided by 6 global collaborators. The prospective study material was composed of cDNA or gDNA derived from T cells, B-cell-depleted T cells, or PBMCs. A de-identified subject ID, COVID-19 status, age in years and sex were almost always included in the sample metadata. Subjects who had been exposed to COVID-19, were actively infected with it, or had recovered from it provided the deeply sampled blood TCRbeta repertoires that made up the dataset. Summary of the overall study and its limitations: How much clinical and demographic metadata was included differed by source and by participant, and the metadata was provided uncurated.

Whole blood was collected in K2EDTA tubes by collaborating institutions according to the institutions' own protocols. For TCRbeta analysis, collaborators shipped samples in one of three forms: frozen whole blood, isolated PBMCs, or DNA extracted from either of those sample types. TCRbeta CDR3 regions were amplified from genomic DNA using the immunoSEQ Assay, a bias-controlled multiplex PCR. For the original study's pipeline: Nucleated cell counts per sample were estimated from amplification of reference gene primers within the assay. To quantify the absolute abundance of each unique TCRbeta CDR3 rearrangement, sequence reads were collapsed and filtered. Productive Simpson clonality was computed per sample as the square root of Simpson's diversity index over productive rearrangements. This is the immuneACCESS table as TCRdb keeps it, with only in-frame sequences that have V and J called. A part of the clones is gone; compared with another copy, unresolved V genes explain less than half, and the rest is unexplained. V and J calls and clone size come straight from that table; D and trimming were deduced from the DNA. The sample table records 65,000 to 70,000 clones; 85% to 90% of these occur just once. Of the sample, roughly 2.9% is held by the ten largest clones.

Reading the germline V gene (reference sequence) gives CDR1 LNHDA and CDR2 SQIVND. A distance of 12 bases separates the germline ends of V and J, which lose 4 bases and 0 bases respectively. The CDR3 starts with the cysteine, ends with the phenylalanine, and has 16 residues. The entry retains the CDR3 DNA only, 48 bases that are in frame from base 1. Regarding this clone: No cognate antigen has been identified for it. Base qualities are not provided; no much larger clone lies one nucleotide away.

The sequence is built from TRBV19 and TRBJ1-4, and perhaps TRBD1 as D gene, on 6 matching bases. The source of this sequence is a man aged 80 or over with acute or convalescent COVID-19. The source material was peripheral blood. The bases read TGTGCCAGTAGTACCCGGACAGTTTCAACTAATGAAAAACTGTTTTTT. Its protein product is CASSTRTVSTNEKLFF.